These 11 T cell receptor beta chains share one sample of origin, sequenced in a study of technical replicates of blood from a handful of donors. Using immunoSEQ multiplex PCR, the repertoire was profiled, and TCRdb retains in-frame clones only, with some absent. This sample has 76,000 or so clones, with roughly nine tenths found just once. What was sequenced was T cells isolated from PBMCs. These receptors all stem from a human donor in good health.

This chain links TRBV9 with TRBJ2-5; tentatively, D is TRBD2 (6 bases). This CDR3 is built from 15 residues. The germline V and J ends were trimmed by 3 bases and 0 bases, with 12 bases remaining between them. CDR1 SGDLS and CDR2 YYNGEE come from the germline V gene. The CDR3 here is CASSERPGDQETQYF. The DNA of the CDR3 is TGTGCCAGCAGCGAAAGACCGGGGGACCAAGAGACCCAGTACTTC. Based on the CDR3 plus reference TRBV9 and TRBJ2-5, the full variable domain is DSGVTQTPKHLITATGQRVTLRCSPRSGDLSVYWYQQSLDQGLQFLIQYYNGEERAKGNILERFSAQQFPDLHSELNLSSLELGDSALYFCASSERPGDQETQYFGPGTRLLVL.

The chain carries TRBV7-3 and TRBJ1-1; 8 positions match TRBD1. This CDR3 comprises 16 residues. CDR1 SGHTA and CDR2 FQGTGA come from the germline V gene. V trimming: 5 bases; J trimming: 1 base; junction bases outside the gene matches: 9. Here the CDR3 reads CASSARQGSENTEAFF. The CDR3 coding sequence is TGTGCCAGCAGCGCCAGACAGGGGTCTGAGAACACTGAAGCTTTCTTT.

The chain uses TRBV5-4 and TRBJ2-5; 11 nucleotides match TRBD1. Germline trimming cut 1 base from V and 5 bases from J; bases unmatched to any gene: 7. Germline loops: CDR1 SGHNT, CDR2 YYREEE (reference sequence). CDR3 length equals 16 residues. CDR3 loop: CASSLRTGGFSETQYF. CDR3 in DNA: TGTGCCAGCAGCTTGCGGACAGGGGGCTTTAGCGAGACCCAGTACTTC.

This sequence joins TRBV28 and TRBJ2-7; D may be TRBD2 (6 bases). The CDR3 is 16 residues long. The V end was cut by 1 base, the J end by 0 bases, with 13 bases between. The V gene's germline CDR1 is MDHEN and CDR2 SYDVKM. CDR3 protein: CASSLSGRSSSYEQYF. The CDR3 region has the DNA TGTGCCAGCAGTTTATCCGGGAGATCTTCCTCCTACGAGCAGTACTTC.

The rearrangement joins TRBV5-1 to TRBJ2-7; TRBD2 aligns across 13 bases. This CDR3 has 19 amino acids. J gave up 6 bases and V 4 bases, and 19 bases lay outside the gene matches. CDR1 and CDR2 from the germline V gene are SGHRS and YFSETQ. The CDR3 is CASSDGGLGTSGMMGEQYF. The CDR3 bases are TGCGCCAGCAGCGACGGGGGGTTGGGGACTAGCGGGATGATGGGCGAGCAGTACTTC.

The rearrangement uses TRBV15 and TRBJ2-2, with D possibly TRBD2 on 7 matching bases. V lost 0 bases and J 5 bases, leaving 10 bases between the germline ends. The CDR3 sequence is 15 residues long. Germline V gene lookup returns CDR1 LNHNV and CDR2 YYDKDF (reference sequence). CDR3 DNA sequence: TGTGCCACCAGCAGAGATAGGGGGGGTACCGGGGAGCTGTTTTTT. This translates into CATSRDRGGTGELFF.

The rearrangement uses TRBV9 and TRBJ2-2; TRBD2 agrees at 15 bases. V dropped 4 bases and J dropped 2; count of bases not matched to a gene: 6. CDR3 size: 18 residues. The germline gives CDR1 SGDLS, CDR2 YYNGEE. The CDR3 reads CASSTSGLAGGNTGELFF. The DNA of the CDR3 is TGTGCCAGCAGCACATCGGGACTAGCGGGAGGAAACACCGGGGAGCTGTTTTTT. Based on the CDR3 plus reference TRBV9 and TRBJ2-2, the full variable domain is DSGVTQTPKHLITATGQRVTLRCSPRSGDLSVYWYQQSLDQGLQFLIQYYNGEERAKGNILERFSAQQFPDLHSELNLSSLELGDSALYFCASSTSGLAGGNTGELFFGEGSRLTVL.

This clone was detected only once. This chain links TRBV28 with TRBJ1-1; 7 bases fit TRBD1. This CDR3 region has 13 residues. CDR1 MDHEN and CDR2 SYDVKM come from the germline V gene. V lost 10 bases and J lost 4; bases outside the gene matches: 9. The CDR3 spells CATLAGGSTEAFF. CDR3 sequence (DNA): TGTGCCACCTTAGCAGGGGGAAGCACTGAAGCTTTCTTT.

This chain connects TRBV10-2 to TRBJ1-6; perhaps TRBD1 as D (6 bases). This CDR3 region has 16 residues. The V and J ends lost 3 bases and 8 bases respectively, with 17 bases between them. The V gene's germline CDR1 is WSHSY and CDR2 SAAADI. CDR3 coding DNA: TGCGCCAGCAGTGATCCGCGCGGCAGGGGCTATTCACCCCTCCACTTT. Its translation is CASSDPRGRGYSPLHF.

The rearrangement joins TRBV9 to TRBJ2-7, with 8 bases that match TRBD1. Germline CDR1 and CDR2: SGDLS and YYNGEE. J gave up 3 bases and V 4 bases, and 6 bases lay outside the gene matches. The CDR3 is made up of 14 amino acids. CDR3 sequence reads: CASSPQGQDYEQYF. The DNA for the CDR3 is TGTGCCAGCAGCCCCCAGGGACAGGACTACGAGCAGTACTTC.

V and J are TRBV7-2 and TRBJ1-2; no clear D gene. CDR1 and CDR2 from the germline V gene are SGHTA and FQGNSA. This CDR3 contains 14 residues. Trimming pared 4 bases from V and 4 bases from J, leaving 13 bases between. The CDR3 sequence is CASSSPALGYGYTF. In nucleotides, the CDR3 is TGTGCCAGCAGCTCCCCCGCTCTAGGCTATGGCTACACCTTC. Combining the CDR3 with reference TRBV7-2 and TRBJ1-2 gives the whole variable domain GAGVSQSPSNKVTEKGKDVELRCDPISGHTALYWYRQSLGQGLEFLIYFQGNSAPDKSGLPSDRFSAERTGGSVSTLTIQRTQQEDSAVYLCASSSPALGYGYTFGSGTRLTVV.